Given below is one T cell receptor (beta chain) in context. TCRdb's table, derived via immunoSEQ multiplex PCR, lists solely in-frame clones and lacks some. The sample shows about 21,000 clones, roughly 78% of them seen only once. This record comes from a study of CD4+ T cells in melanoma. The CDR3 length is 16 residues. The rearrangement links TRBV1 to TRBJ2-6; the DNA was not used to check the table's D call, TRBD2. TRBV1 is flagged as a pseudogene. This TCR was recovered from a human donor with melanoma. The CDR3 is CTSSVRSLCRANVLTF. The CDR3 DNA sequence: TGCACCAGCAGTGTGAGAAGTTTGTGCCGGGCCAACGTCCTGACTTTC.